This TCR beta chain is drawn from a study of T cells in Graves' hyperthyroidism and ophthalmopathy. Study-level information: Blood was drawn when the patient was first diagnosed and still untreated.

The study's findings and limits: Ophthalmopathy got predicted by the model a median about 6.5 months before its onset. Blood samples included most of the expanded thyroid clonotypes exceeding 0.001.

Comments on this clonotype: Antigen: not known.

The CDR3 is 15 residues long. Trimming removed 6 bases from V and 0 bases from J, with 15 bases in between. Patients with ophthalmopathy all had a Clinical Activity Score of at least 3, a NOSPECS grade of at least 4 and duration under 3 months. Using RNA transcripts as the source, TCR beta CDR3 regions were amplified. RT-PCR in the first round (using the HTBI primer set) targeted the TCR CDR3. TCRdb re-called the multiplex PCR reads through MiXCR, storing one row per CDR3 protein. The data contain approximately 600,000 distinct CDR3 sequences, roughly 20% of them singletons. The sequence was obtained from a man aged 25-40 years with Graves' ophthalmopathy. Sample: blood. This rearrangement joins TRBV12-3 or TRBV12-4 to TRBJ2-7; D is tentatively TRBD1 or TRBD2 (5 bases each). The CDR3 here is CASSNLKGSSYEQYF. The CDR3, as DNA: TGTGCCAGCAGCAATCTAAAGGGGAGCTCCTACGAGCAGTACTTC.